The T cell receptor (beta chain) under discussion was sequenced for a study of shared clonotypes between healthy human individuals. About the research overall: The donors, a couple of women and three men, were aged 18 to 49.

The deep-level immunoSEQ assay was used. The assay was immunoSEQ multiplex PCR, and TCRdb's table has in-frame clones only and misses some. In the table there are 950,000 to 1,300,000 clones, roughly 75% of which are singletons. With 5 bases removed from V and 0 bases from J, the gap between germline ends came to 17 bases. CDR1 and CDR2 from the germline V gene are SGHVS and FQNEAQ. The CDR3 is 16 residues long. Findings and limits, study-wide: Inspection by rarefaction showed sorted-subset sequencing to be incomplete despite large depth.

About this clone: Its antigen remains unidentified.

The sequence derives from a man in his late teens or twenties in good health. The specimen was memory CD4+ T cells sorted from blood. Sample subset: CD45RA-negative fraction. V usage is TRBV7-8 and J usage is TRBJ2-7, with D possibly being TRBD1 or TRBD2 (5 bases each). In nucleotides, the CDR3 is TGTGCCAGCAGCGACCCGGGGCAGAGCAGCTCCTACGAGCAGTACTTC. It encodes CASSDPGQSSSYEQYF.